Listed below are T cell receptor beta chains from one sample, sequenced in a study of graft-versus-host responses after intestinal transplantation. Repertoires were generated with immunoSEQ multiplex PCR, while TCRdb's copy carries only in-frame clones and drops some. The top ten clones hold less than 8.5% of a sample with 35,000 to 45,000 clones, roughly nine tenths of them seen once. The input for sequencing was PBMCs, taken 267 days after transplant. These TCRs come from a human patient who received an intestinal transplant, so some T cells may come from the graft donor. Each CDR3 is given with its conserved first and last residue. Fields, in order: J gene, D gene, clone size, V gene, CDR3 DNA, CDR3 protein. A D gene is named only where the DNA matches it firmly. Size is stated for part of the rows, as once, few or many counts, or as a class when the clone is expanded.

>TRBJ1-2|NA|NA|TRBV5-5
TGTGCCAGCAGCTTGGATGGGTGGAGGGCTAACTATGGCTACACCTTC
CASSLDGWRANYGYTF
>TRBJ2-7|NA|once|TRBV29-1
TGCAGCGTTGCCAGTATCTACGAGCAGTACTTC
CSVASIYEQYF
>TRBJ2-7|TRBD1|NA|TRBV4-1
TGCGCCAGCAGCCAAATGGGACAGCCTCCTTACGAGCAGTACTTC
CASSQMGQPPYEQYF
>TRBJ1-4|NA|few|TRBV30
TGTGCCTGGACCGTAGGGAGGGAACGGCGAAAAACTGTTTTT
CAWTVGRERRKTVF
>TRBJ2-3|NA|NA|TRBV6-1
TGTGCCAGCAGCCTAGGGAGGGGGGCAGATACGCAGTATTTT
CASSLGRGADTQYF
>TRBJ2-2|NA|NA|TRBV11-3
TGTGCCAGCAGCTTAGAAGGGTTAGGCCGGGAGCTGTTTTTT
CASSLEGLGRELFF
>TRBJ2-1|NA|NA|TRBV10-2
TGCGCCAGCAGTGAGGGTGGGGGAACCTACAATGAGCAGTTCTTC
CASSEGGGTYNEQFF
>TRBJ1-5|NA|NA|TRBV5-1
TGCGCCAGCAGCTTGGGTCGGGATCAGCCCCAGCATTTT
CASSLGRDQPQHF
>TRBJ1-2|NA|NA|TRBV2
TGTGCCAGCAGTGAGCAGACAGGCAACTATGGCTACACCTTC
CASSEQTGNYGYTF
>TRBJ1-4|TRBD1|NA|TRBV4-1
TGCGCCAGCAGCCAAAACAGGGGTCATATTAATGAAAAACTGTTTTTT
CASSQNRGHINEKLFF
>TRBJ1-2|TRBD1|once|TRBV9
TGTGCCAGCAGCGTACGGGGGACAGGGCCTGTCTATGGCTACACCTTC
CASSVRGTGPVYGYTF
>TRBJ2-2|NA|NA|TRBV7-3
TGTGCCAGCAGCTTAACCGGGGCCGGGGAGCTGTTTTTT
CASSLTGAGELFF
>TRBJ2-7|NA|NA|TRBV9
TGTGCCACCCGGCGGGTAGGTCGCGAGCCAATGTGGGACGAGCAGTACTTC
CATRRVGREPMWDEQYF
>TRBJ1-2|NA|NA|TRBV7-2
TGTGCCAGCAGCTTAGCCGTAGTGGGCTACACCTTC
CASSLAVVGYTF
>TRBJ1-3|TRBD1|NA|TRBV7-3
TGTGCCAGCAGCTTAAAACCGGGACAGGGGAAGTTGAAAAACACCATATATTTT
CASSLKPGQGKLKNTIYF
>TRBJ1-5|NA|NA|TRBV27
TGTGCCAGCAGTCTCCAGGGCAATCAGCCCCAGCATTTT
CASSLQGNQPQHF
>TRBJ2-5|NA|NA|TRBV11-2
TGTGCCAGCAGCCCCCTAGACAGTCTCCAAGAGACCCAGTACTTC
CASSPLDSLQETQYF
>TRBJ1-1|NA|NA|TRBV5-1
TGCGCCCGCAGCTTGAATCCTGATATGCGGGGGAGGGGTTCGAACACTGAAGCTTTCTTT
CARSLNPDMRGRGSNTEAFF
>TRBJ2-5|NA|NA|TRBV11-2
TGTGCCAGCAGCCCAATGGGAGGAGAGACCCAGTACTTC
CASSPMGGETQYF
>TRBJ1-6|NA|NA|TRBV2
TGTGCCAGCAGTGAGGAAGGGGTTGGTTCACCCCTCCACTTT
CASSEEGVGSPLHF
>TRBJ1-2|NA|NA|TRBV27
TGTGCCAGCAGTTTCTACAACCAGGGGATCTATGGCTACACCTTC
CASSFYNQGIYGYTF
>TRBJ1-1|NA|medium-sized|TRBV2
TGTGCCAGCAGTGTTGACAGTTACGCTGAAGCTTTCTTT
CASSVDSYAEAFF
>TRBJ2-7|TRBD1|NA|TRBV6-1
TGTGCCAGCAGTCCGGGACAGGCTATCTACGAGCAGTACTTC
CASSPGQAIYEQYF
>TRBJ2-2|NA|NA|TRBV7-3
TGTGCCAGCAGCCCTCAAGAAGGGGGATACACCGGGGAGCTGTTTTTT
CASSPQEGGYTGELFF
>TRBJ1-2|TRBD1|once|TRBV18
TGTGCCAGCTCACCGCAGACAGGGGTTGGCTATGGCTACACCTTC
CASSPQTGVGYGYTF
>TRBJ2-1|NA|NA|TRBV11-2
TGTGCCAGCAGCCTCAACAATGAGCAGTTCTTC
CASSLNNEQFF
>TRBJ2-1|NA|NA|TRBV6-1
TGTGCCAGCAGGATGCAGACACGCTCCTACAATGAGCAGTTCTTC
CASRMQTRSYNEQFF
>TRBJ1-1|NA|NA|TRBV11-2
TGTGCCAGCCAAGCCGGGACCCATTGGAACACTGAAGCTTTCTTT
CASQAGTHWNTEAFF
>TRBJ1-1|NA|NA|TRBV6-1
TGTGCCAGCAGCCTAGACAGTTACACTGAAGCTTTCTTT
CASSLDSYTEAFF
>TRBJ1-5|NA|NA|TRBV6-5
TGTGCCAGCAGCACAGGGTCAATATGGAATCAGCCCCAGCATTTT
CASSTGSIWNQPQHF
>TRBJ2-7|NA|once|TRBV6-1
TGTGCCAGCAGTGCAACATATGAGCAGTACTTC
CASSATYEQYF
>TRBJ2-5|TRBD2|NA|TRBV5-6
TGTGCCAGCAGCCGGACTAGCGGGGTCCTCCCTCAAGAGACCCAGTACTTC
CASSRTSGVLPQETQYF
>TRBJ1-2|NA|NA|TRBV29-1
TGCAGCGTTGAATTCTTCGGACAGAATAACTATGGCTACACCTTC
CSVEFFGQNNYGYTF